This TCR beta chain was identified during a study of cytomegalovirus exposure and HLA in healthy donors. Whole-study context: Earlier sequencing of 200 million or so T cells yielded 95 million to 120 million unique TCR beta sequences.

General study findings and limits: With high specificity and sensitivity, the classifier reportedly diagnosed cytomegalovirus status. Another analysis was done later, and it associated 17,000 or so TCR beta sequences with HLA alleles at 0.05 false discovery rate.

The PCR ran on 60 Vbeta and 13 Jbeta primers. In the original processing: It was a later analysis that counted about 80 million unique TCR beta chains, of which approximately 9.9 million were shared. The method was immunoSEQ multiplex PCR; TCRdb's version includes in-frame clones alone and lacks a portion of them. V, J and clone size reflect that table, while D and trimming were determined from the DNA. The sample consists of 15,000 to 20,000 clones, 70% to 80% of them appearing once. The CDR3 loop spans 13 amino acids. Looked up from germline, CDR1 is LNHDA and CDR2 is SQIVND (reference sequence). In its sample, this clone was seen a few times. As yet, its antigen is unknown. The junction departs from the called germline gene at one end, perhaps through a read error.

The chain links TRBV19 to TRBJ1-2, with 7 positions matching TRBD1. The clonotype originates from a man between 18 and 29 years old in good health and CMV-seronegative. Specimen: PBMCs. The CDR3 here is CASSLDRVRGYTF. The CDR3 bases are TGTGCCAGTAGTCTAGACAGGGTTCGAGGCTACACCTTC. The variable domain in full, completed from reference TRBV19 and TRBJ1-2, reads DGGITQSPKYLFRKEGQNVTLSCEQNLNHDAMYWYRQDPGQGLRLIYYSQIVNDFQKGDIAEGYSVSREKKESFPLTVTSAQKNPTAFYLCASSLDRVRGYTFGSGTRLTVV.